These T cell receptor beta chains were read from a single sample in a study of cytomegalovirus exposure and HLA in healthy donors. The method was immunoSEQ multiplex PCR; TCRdb's version includes in-frame clones alone and lacks a portion of them. Of 200,000 to 250,000 clones listed, 82% were seen once; the top ten hold roughly 0.58%. Sequencing was carried out using PBMCs. These receptors all come from a woman between 35 and 50 years old in good health and CMV-seronegative. CDR3s include the opening cysteine and the closing phenylalanine or tryptophan. A D gene is named only where the DNA matches it firmly. Part of the rows lack a size; the others show once, few, many or a class for expanded clones.

>TRBJ1-4|TRBV7-2|TRBD1|NA
TGTGCCAGCAGCTCCACCCACAGGGGTGTAGGGTTAAGGGAAAAACTGTTTTTT
CASSSTHRGVGLREKLFF
>TRBJ2-5|TRBV5-6|NA|many
TGTGCCAGCAGCTTTTTCGAAGAGACCCAGTACTTC
CASSFFEETQYF
>TRBJ2-5|TRBV18|NA|once
TGTGCCAGCTCACCACCGGGAGGAGAGACCCAGTACTTC
CASSPPGGETQYF
>TRBJ2-7|TRBV9|NA|NA
TGTGCCAGCAGCCTCGTCACATCCTACGAGCAGTACTTC
CASSLVTSYEQYF
>TRBJ2-7|TRBV6-1|TRBD2|NA
TGTGCCAGCAGTGAAGCGTTAGCGGGGGTCTACGAGCAGTACTTC
CASSEALAGVYEQYF
>TRBJ2-2|TRBV7-3|TRBD1|NA
TGTGCCAGCAGCTCCACAGGGGTGGCCGGGGAGCTGTTTTTT
CASSSTGVAGELFF
>TRBJ1-1|TRBV7-3|NA|few
TGTGCCAGCAGCACAGGACGGAACACTGAAGCTTTCTTT
CASSTGRNTEAFF
>TRBJ2-5|TRBV9|TRBD2|NA
TGTGCCAGCAGCCTTGGACTAGCGGAAGAGACCCAGTACTTC
CASSLGLAEETQYF
>TRBJ1-1|TRBV7-9|NA|NA
TGTGCCAGCAGCCCCTCCTGGGACATTGTTACGGGAGCTTTCTTT
CASSPSWDIVTGAFF
>TRBJ2-1|TRBV13|NA|NA
TGTGCCAGCAGCTTATGGGGGCCTTCCTACAATGAGCAGTTCTTC
CASSLWGPSYNEQFF
>TRBJ2-1|TRBV4-1|NA|NA
TGCGCCAGCAGCCAAGACCGGGCCTACAATGAGCAGTTCTTC
CASSQDRAYNEQFF
>TRBJ1-2|TRBV5-1|NA|NA
TGCGCCAGCAGCACACAGGGCTACCATGGCTACACCTTC
CASSTQGYHGYTF
>TRBJ2-7|TRBV6-6|NA|NA
TGTGCCAGCAATGACCGGGACACCCTCTACGAGCAGTACTTC
CASNDRDTLYEQYF
>TRBJ2-7|TRBV5-1|NA|NA
TGCGCCAGCTCCTACGACTACGAGCAGTACTTC
CASSYDYEQYF
>TRBJ2-1|TRBV4-2|NA|NA
TGTGCCAGCAGCCCCACCTTAATCGGGGGGCCGTACAATGAGCAGTTCTTC
CASSPTLIGGPYNEQFF
>TRBJ1-5|TRBV19|NA|NA
TGTGCCAGTAGCTCTATCGGGGCGGTCTCGGGAGACAATCAGCCCCAGCATTTT
CASSSIGAVSGDNQPQHF
>TRBJ1-2|TRBV5-5|NA|NA
TGTGCCAGCAGCCCCGGGGTGCGTCTGGTCTATGGCTACACCTTC
CASSPGVRLVYGYTF
>TRBJ2-7|TRBV7-9|TRBD2|NA
TGTGCCAGCAGCTTAGCGAGGCCAGCGGGGGGGAGCGAGCAGTACTTC
CASSLARPAGGSEQYF
>TRBJ2-1|TRBV2|NA|NA
TGTGCCAGCATATCCAGCGCCCCTGGGGGGGAGCAGTTCTTC
CASISSAPGGEQFF
>TRBJ2-7|TRBV25-1|NA|NA
TGTGCCAGCAGCCTCAGTGCTCTCTCTGGTGAGCAGTACTTC
CASSLSALSGEQYF
>TRBJ1-1|TRBV5-1|TRBD1|NA
TGCGCCAGCAGCCGCGACAGGGTTGGGAACACTGAAGCTTTCTTT
CASSRDRVGNTEAFF
>TRBJ2-1|TRBV25-1|NA|NA
TGTGCCAGCAGTTACCTGGACAGCCGCTCCTACAATGAGCAGTTCTTC
CASSYLDSRSYNEQFF
>TRBJ2-3|TRBV7-6|NA|NA
TGTGCCAGCAGCTTAGCAGGTCAGGGATGGGGAGATACGCAGTATTTT
CASSLAGQGWGDTQYF
>TRBJ1-3|TRBV27|NA|NA
TGTGCCAGCGGCCCGCGGGGCAGAGGAAACACCATATATTTT
CASGPRGRGNTIYF
>TRBJ2-3|TRBV5-1|TRBD2|NA
TGCGCCAGCAGCTTGAAGCCAGGTTTCGGACTAGCGGGGGGAGGATTAAGCACAGATACGCAGTATTTT
CASSLKPGFGLAGGGLSTDTQYF
>TRBJ1-6|TRBV19|NA|NA
TGTGCCAGTAGTATAGGCGATTCACCCCTCCACTTT
CASSIGDSPLHF
>TRBJ2-3|TRBV7-2|TRBD2|NA
TGTGCCAGCAGCCGCGAGCGGGGGGTTACAGATACGCAGTATTTT
CASSRERGVTDTQYF
>TRBJ1-2|TRBV29-1|TRBD1|NA
TGCAGCGTTGGAGACACCCTGACAGGGGACTATGGCTACACCTTC
CSVGDTLTGDYGYTF
>TRBJ2-5|TRBV30|TRBD2|NA
TGTGCCTTCACCCCGACTAGCGGGGTAGAGACCCAGTACTTC
CAFTPTSGVETQYF
>TRBJ1-2|TRBV30|NA|NA
TGTGCCTGGAGTATCCGACAGGAGAACCTCTATGGCTACACCTTC
CAWSIRQENLYGYTF
>TRBJ2-1|TRBV14|TRBD2|NA
TGTGCCAGCAGCCAAGTGGGACTAGCGGCCTACAATGAGCAGTTCTTC
CASSQVGLAAYNEQFF
>TRBJ1-1|TRBV27|NA|NA
TGTGCCAGCAGTTTATCGCTGGCGGCGAACACTGAAGCTTTCTTT
CASSLSLAANTEAFF
>TRBJ1-4|TRBV18|TRBD1|NA
TGTGCCAGCTCACCGGGACAGCTTAATGAAAAACTGTTTTTT
CASSPGQLNEKLFF
>TRBJ2-7|TRBV6-1|NA|few
TGTGCCAGCAGTGACAGACCTAGCTCCGAGCAGTACTTC
CASSDRPSSEQYF
>TRBJ2-1|TRBV11-3|NA|NA
TGTGCCAGCAGCTTGGGGGGAAGCTCCTACAATGAGCAGTTCTTC
CASSLGGSSYNEQFF
>TRBJ2-3|TRBV6-1|NA|NA
TGTGCCAGCAGCCCACAGCGGTCGACGCAGTATTTT
CASSPQRSTQYF
>TRBJ1-5|TRBV5-6|NA|NA
TGTGCCAGCAGCTTTACGACAGGAGATAGCAATCAGCCCCAGCATTTT
CASSFTTGDSNQPQHF
>TRBJ2-7|TRBV27|NA|NA
TGTGCCAGCAGTTCTCGGGGCGAGCAGTACTTC
CASSSRGEQYF
>TRBJ2-1|TRBV18|NA|NA
TGTGCCAGCTCACCAGGCAGGGGGGAAAATGAGCAGTTCTTC
CASSPGRGENEQFF
>TRBJ1-4|TRBV11-3|TRBD1|NA
TGTGCCAGCAGCCCCGAGACAGGGGGGAAAGAAAAACTGTTTTTT
CASSPETGGKEKLFF
>TRBJ1-5|TRBV15|TRBD1|NA
TGTGCCACCAGCGCTGACAGGGACGGAGGCAATCAGCCCCAGCATTTT
CATSADRDGGNQPQHF
>TRBJ2-1|TRBV7-9|TRBD1|NA
TGTGCCAGCAGCCCTCCCAGGGGGCACAACAATGAGCAGTTCTTC
CASSPPRGHNNEQFF
>TRBJ1-5|TRBV7-9|TRBD1|NA
TGTGCCAGCAGTATGGGACAGGAGAATCAGCCCCAGCATTTT
CASSMGQENQPQHF
>TRBJ2-7|TRBV6-6|NA|NA
TGTGCCAGCAGTTACGTGAGGGCGGTATACGAGCAGTACTTC
CASSYVRAVYEQYF
>TRBJ1-6|TRBV19|NA|NA
TGTGCCAGTGGAACAGGGAACTCACCCCTCCACTTT
CASGTGNSPLHF
>TRBJ1-5|TRBV4-3|NA|NA
TGCGCCAGCAGCCAAGACCAGGGGAATAATCAGCCCCAGCATTTT
CASSQDQGNNQPQHF
>TRBJ2-2|TRBV7-2|TRBD1|NA
TGTGCCAGCAGCTTAAGGGACAGGGCTAACACCGGGGAGCTGTTTTTT
CASSLRDRANTGELFF
>TRBJ2-7|TRBV7-3|NA|NA
TGTGCCAGCAGCTTGCAGGTAGGCTACGAGCAGTACTTC
CASSLQVGYEQYF
>TRBJ1-6|TRBV5-8|NA|once
TGTGCCAGCAGCTTGGTCGTGGGCTGGAATTCACCCCTCCACTTT
CASSLVVGWNSPLHF
>TRBJ2-1|TRBV30|NA|NA
TGTGCCTGGAGTGTCGGGGATAACAATGAGCAGTTCTTC
CAWSVGDNNEQFF
>TRBJ2-2|TRBV5-4|TRBD2|NA
TGTGCCAGCAGCTGGGGACTAGCGGGGGGGGCCGGGGAGCTGTTTTTT
CASSWGLAGGAGELFF
>TRBJ1-5|TRBV28|NA|NA
TGTGCCAGCAGTTCTCCTCGACCTCAGGGGCCCAATCAGCCCCAGCATTTT
CASSSPRPQGPNQPQHF
>TRBJ1-1|TRBV5-1|NA|NA
TGCGCCAGCAGCTTGGCCGTCTGGGGCAGGGAGGCTGAAGCTTTCTTT
CASSLAVWGREAEAFF